This TCR beta chain was sequenced for a study of T cells in pancreatic ductal adenocarcinoma. On this clone itself: Its antigen is as yet unknown.

No neoadjuvant therapy was given to the selected pancreatic ductal adenocarcinoma patients before their surgery. Regarding the study as a whole: Unique clonotypes were around 8-fold more numerous in blood than in tumor.

The germline CDR1 and CDR2 sequences are SGHNT and YYREEE (reference sequence). V was trimmed by 4 bases and J by 6 bases, leaving 23 bases between them. The CDR3 has 17 amino acids. Repertoires were generated with immunoSEQ multiplex PCR, while TCRdb's copy carries only in-frame clones and drops some. The sample contains several thousand clones, roughly 90% of which appear only once. This chain uses TRBV5-4 with TRBJ2-4; D is possibly TRBD2 (6 bases). The source of this sequence is a human donor with pancreatic ductal adenocarcinoma. The sample consisted of PBMCs. The chain's CDR3 is CASSQSGGGVGGNIQYF. The CDR3 DNA reads TGTGCCAGCAGCCAATCCGGCGGCGGGGTGGGTGGAAACATTCAGTACTTC.